Given below is one TCR beta chain in context. The target antigen is unknown. TCRdb keeps only in-frame clones here, not all; method: immunoSEQ multiplex PCR. Among about 72,000 clones listed, 94% were seen once. The V segment lost 3 bases and the J segment 4 bases; nucleotides outside the gene matches: 7. The CDR3 is 16 residues long. The germline V gene has CDR1 LNHDA and CDR2 SQIVND (reference sequence). The donors were members of the validation cohort, which comprised 120 subjects and was separate from the first cohort of 666 subjects. The data stem from a study of cytomegalovirus exposure and HLA in healthy donors. Notes on the study in general: The study labeled 164 TCR beta chains cytomegalovirus-associated. Usually a TCR sequence was rare, but some public TCRs were found in many donors. Later, an analysis found that TCR clusters from the first cohort tended to co-occur in the approximately 130 validation repertoires.

The specimen sequenced was PBMCs. V and J are TRBV19 and TRBJ2-1; 9 bases align to TRBD2. The source is a woman aged 18-29 years in good health and CMV-seropositive. CDR3 region: CASSIPLAGSYNEQFF. CDR3 nucleotides: TGTGCCAGTAGTATCCCCCTAGCGGGGTCGTACAATGAGCAGTTCTTC.